A single sample is the source of the 32 T cell receptor beta chains below, sequenced in a study of T cells in Graves' hyperthyroidism and ophthalmopathy. There were TCR beta CDR3 regions amplified from RNA transcripts. TCR CDR3 regions were first amplified by RT-PCR with HTBI primers. TCRdb recomputed calls from the multiplex PCR reads with MiXCR, one row per CDR3 protein. The repertoire holds around 350,000 distinct CDR3 sequences, with approximately 19% as singletons. Sequencing used blood. Receptors were obtained from a woman aged 18-30 years with Graves' hyperthyroidism.

The V gene is TRBV11-2, the J gene TRBJ2-2, with 8 bases lining up with TRBD1. Looked up from germline, CDR1 is SGHAT and CDR2 is FQNNGV. This CDR3 has 16 residues. With 4 bases clipped from V and 5 bases from J, the junction kept 9 bases outside the gene matches. The DNA of the CDR3 is TGTGCCAGCAGCTCAATTCGGACAGGGTGGACCGGGGAGCTGTTTTTT. Translated: CASSSIRTGWTGELFF. The full variable domain, its missing parts supplied by reference TRBV11-2 and TRBJ2-2, is EAGVAQSPRYKIIEKRQSVAFWCNPISGHATLYWYQQILGQGPKLLIQFQNNGVVDDSQLPKDRFSAERLKGVDSTLKIQPAKLEDSAVYLCASSSIRTGWTGELFFGEGSRLTVL.

This clonotype was picked up a small number of times. This chain links TRBV30 with TRBJ1-1; the match to TRBD1 covers 11 bases. CDR1 and CDR2 from the germline V gene are GTSNPN and SVGIG (reference sequence). The junction had 4 bases not matched to a gene; V was cut back by 0 bases and J by 4 bases. This CDR3 is 15 amino acids long. The DNA of the CDR3 is TGTGCCTGGAGTGTAGGACAGGGGGCGGTCACTGAAGCTTTCTTT. Translating it yields CAWSVGQGAVTEAFF.

This clonotype was seen only a few times. The rearrangement links TRBV9 to TRBJ1-2, with 9 bases aligning to TRBD1. The CDR3 sequence is 14 residues long. With 4 bases clipped from V and 8 bases from J, the junction kept 9 bases outside the gene matches. CDR1 is SGDLS, CDR2 YYNGEE, per germline. The CDR3 reads CASSKSTGGEGYTF. The CDR3 nucleotides read TGTGCCAGCAGCAAATCAACAGGGGGCGAGGGCTACACCTTC.

This clonotype showed up many times. The chain has TRBV11-1 and TRBJ1-2; D is undetermined. This CDR3 is built from 16 residues. V lost 5 bases to trimming and J lost 1 base, with 17 bases between them. Germline V gene data show CDR1 as SGHAT and CDR2 as FQDESV (reference sequence). CDR3 DNA: TGTGCCAGCAGCCTCCTGCTCCCGACCATTAACTATGGCTACACCTTC. Its protein product is CASSLLLPTINYGYTF.

This clonotype appeared many times. The chain couples TRBV4-1 to TRBJ2-5, with 8 nucleotides matching TRBD2. CDR1 MGHRA and CDR2 YSYEKL come from the germline V gene. V was clipped by 4 bases and J by 1 base; unmatched bases: 11. CDR3 length equals 17 residues. The CDR3, as DNA: TGCGCCAGCAGCCCCTCGGGCGGGGGGTCGAGCCAAGAGACCCAGTACTTC. It encodes CASSPSGGGSSQETQYF.

This clonotype was seen many times. This sequence joins TRBV5-1 and TRBJ1-1; D gene ambiguous. The CDR3 is 16 amino acids. Germline loops: CDR1 SGHRS, CDR2 YFSETQ. The V end was cut by 4 bases, the J end by 2 bases, with 18 bases between. The CDR3 is CASSLPTGPTNTEAFF. DNA of the CDR3: TGCGCCAGCAGCCTACCGACCGGGCCAACAAACACTGAAGCTTTCTTT. The full variable domain, completed using reference TRBV5-1 and TRBJ1-1, is KAGVTQTPRYLIKTRGQQVTLSCSPISGHRSVSWYQQTPGQGLQFLFEYFSETQRNKGNFPGRFSGRQFSNSRSEMNVSTLELGDSALYLCASSLPTGPTNTEAFFGQGTRLTVV.

This clonotype was detected ten times or more. This CDR3 reads CASSDTRVATQETQYF. The CDR3 coding sequence is TGTGCCAGCAGTGACACCCGGGTAGCCACACAAGAGACCCAGTACTTC. The chain carries TRBV25-1 and TRBJ2-5, with no clear D. The CDR3 contains 16 residues. Trimming removed 3 bases at V and 2 bases at J, with 16 bases between. The germline gives CDR1 MGHDK, CDR2 SYGVNS.

This clonotype was seen at least ten times. The CDR3 spells CASSLGQRAEQYF. For the CDR3, the DNA is TGCGCCAGCAGCTTGGGACAGCGTGCCGAGCAGTACTTC. The chain links TRBV5-1 to TRBJ2-7; D is perhaps TRBD1 (5 bases). Germline V gives CDR1 SGHRS, CDR2 YFSETQ. The CDR3 is 13 amino acids. Trimming shortened V by 0 bases and J by 6 bases, and 10 bases separated the two germline ends.

This clonotype has more than one count but fewer than ten. This rearrangement joins TRBV27 to TRBJ1-2; 10 bases match TRBD1. The CDR3 is 16 amino acids. The germline gives CDR1 MNHEY, CDR2 SMNVEV (reference sequence). Trimming at V came to 3 bases and at J to 4 bases, leaving 8 bases not matched to a gene. The CDR3 coding sequence is TGTGCCAGCAGTTTTACCCCGGGACAGGGGTTCTATGGCTACACCTTC. It encodes CASSFTPGQGFYGYTF.

This clonotype came up a few times. J is TRBJ2-5 and V is TRBV18; D possibly uses TRBD1 or TRBD2 (6 bases each). Deletions cut 3 bases from V and 5 bases from J, with 16 bases between. CDR3 length equals 15 residues. Germline CDR1 and CDR2: KGHSH and LQKENI. In DNA form, the CDR3 reads TGTGCCAGCTCACCTGCGGGACACCCGGGGGAGACCCAGTACTTC. It yields the protein CASSPAGHPGETQYF.

The gene calls are TRBV12-3 or TRBV12-4 and TRBJ2-7, with TRBD1 matching 8 bases. This CDR3 region has 14 residues. V shed 5 bases and J 7 bases; nucleotides not matched to a gene: 10. CDR3 protein: CASSPRQGIGEQYF. As DNA, the CDR3 is TGTGCCAGCAGTCCTAGACAGGGGATAGGGGAGCAGTACTTC.

The chain uses TRBV7-6 and TRBJ2-2; 9 nucleotides align to TRBD2. The CDR3 extends over 18 amino acids. The germline gives CDR1 SGHVS, CDR2 FNYEAQ. V trimming: 6 bases; J trimming: 5 bases; junction bases outside the gene matches: 16. The CDR3 is CASSPPEQRGDLTGELFF. DNA for the CDR3: TGTGCCAGCAGTCCCCCGGAACAGCGGGGGGATCTTACCGGGGAGCTGTTTTTT.

This clonotype was counted ten times or more. CDR3 in amino acids: CASSDNPSGSFF. CDR3 sequence (DNA): TGTGCCAGCAGTGATAACCCGTCCGGATCATTCTTT. The chain combines TRBV6-1 with TRBJ1-1; D gene uncertain. Trimming cost V 3 bases and J 14 bases, with 16 bases left between them. The length of the CDR3 is 12 residues. From germline, CDR1 is MNHNS and CDR2 SASEGT.

This clonotype was detected ten times or more. The rearrangement joins TRBV6-2 or TRBV6-3 to TRBJ1-5; D is undetermined. CDR1 is MNHEY and CDR2 is SVGEGT in the germline V gene. The V end lost 5 bases, the J end lost 9 bases, and 11 bases lay between the germline ends. This CDR3 is built from 12 residues. The CDR3 region has the DNA TGTGCCAGCAGTCCCCCTACGTGGCCCCAGCATTTT. Its translation: CASSPPTWPQHF.

Ten or more counts support this clonotype. This chain connects TRBV6-5 to TRBJ2-7, with a possible D match to TRBD2 (5 bases). Germline CDR1 is MNHEY and CDR2 is SVGAGI. Trimming pared 4 bases from V and 0 bases from J, leaving 13 bases between. The CDR3 is 15 amino acids. The CDR3 DNA sequence: TGTGCCAGCAGTTCCCCAGGAGGTAGCTCCTACGAGCAGTACTTC. Amino acids: CASSSPGGSSYEQYF.

This clonotype was recorded many times. The V gene is TRBV2, the J gene TRBJ1-1; 7 bases agree with TRBD1. CDR3 length: 13 residues. Trimming took 5 bases from V and 10 from J; bases not matched to a gene: 10. Germline V gene lookup returns CDR1 SNHLY and CDR2 FYNNEI. The CDR3 DNA follows: TGTGCCAGCAGTACGGTGGAAGGGGGCCGAGCTTTCTTT. Amino acid sequence: CASSTVEGGRAFF.

Many counts were recorded for this clonotype. The chain couples TRBV6-1 to TRBJ2-7; no firm D call. The CDR3 length is 15 residues. Trimming took 8 bases from V and 3 from J, leaving 20 bases between them. Germline V gene lookup returns CDR1 MNHNS and CDR2 SASEGT. CDR3 in amino acids: CASVPVPGVNYEQYF. The CDR3 nucleotides read TGTGCCAGCGTCCCAGTACCCGGTGTGAACTACGAGCAGTACTTC.

This clonotype was seen ten or more times. The chain uses TRBV28 and TRBJ1-1; no clear D. The CDR3 spans 15 residues. Germline V CDR1 and CDR2: MDHEN, SYDVKM. The germline V and J ends were trimmed by 5 bases and 1 base, with 14 bases remaining between them. Written as DNA, the CDR3 is TGTGCCAGCAGTATAGGCGGCAGGTCGAACACTGAAGCTTTCTTT. Translating gives CASSIGGRSNTEAFF. The whole variable domain, filled in from reference TRBV28 and TRBJ1-1, reads DVKVTQSSRYLVKRTGEKVFLECVQDMDHENMFWYRQDPGLGLRLIYFSYDVKMKEKGDIPEGYSVSREKKERFSLILESASTNQTSMYLCASSIGGRSNTEAFFGQGTRLTVV.

CDR3 sequence: CASSHPGRESYSNQPQHF. CDR3 in DNA: TGCGCCAGCAGCCACCCCGGACGGGAATCCTATAGCAATCAGCCCCAGCATTTT. The V call is TRBV4-1, the J call TRBJ1-5; D gene uncertain. Germline-derived CDR1 and CDR2 are MGHRA and YSYEKL. The CDR3 has 18 amino acids. The V and J ends lost 3 bases and 0 bases respectively, with 18 bases between them.

On this clonotype: This may be a read error, as it is one base from a much larger clone. This sequence joins TRBV24-1 and TRBJ1-2; possibly TRBD1 for D (5 bases). Trimming cost V 3 bases and J 1 base, with 11 bases left between them. Germline V lookup: CDR1 KGHDR, CDR2 SFDVKD. CDR3 length: 15 residues. The CDR3 spells CATSDPTVVNYGYTF. CDR3 sequence (DNA): TGTGCCACCAGTGATCCGACAGTGGTTAACTATGGCTACACCTTC.

The CDR3 region has the DNA TGTGCCATCAGTGAGTCGGGGAGCGGGGGACAAGAGACCCAGTACTTC. This translates into CAISESGSGGQETQYF. V is TRBV10-3 and J is TRBJ2-5; 8 bases fit TRBD2. The CDR3 is made up of 16 amino acids. J was trimmed by 2 bases and V by 0 bases; bases with no gene match: 5. Germline assignment: CDR1 ENHRY and CDR2 SYGVKD.

This clonotype was observed many times. V is TRBV19 and J is TRBJ1-2; TRBD1 is a possible D gene (5 bases). CDR3 length: 17 amino acids. The germline V gene encodes CDR1 LNHDA and CDR2 SQIVND (reference sequence). Trimming cost V 4 bases and J 4 bases, with 22 bases left between them. The DNA of the CDR3 is TGTGCCAGTAGTAAGGACTACGGGACGGTATACCTCTATGGCTACACCTTC. Protein: CASSKDYGTVYLYGYTF.

This clonotype came up many times. The chain is built from TRBV19 and TRBJ1-1, with D possibly being TRBD1 (5 bases). Deletions cut 7 bases from V and 5 bases from J, with 20 bases between. The length of the CDR3 is 15 residues. CDR1 and CDR2 from the germline V gene are LNHDA and SQIVND (reference sequence). The CDR3 spells CASKALRLRATEAFF. The CDR3 DNA is TGTGCCAGTAAGGCCCTCCGGCTCAGGGCTACTGAAGCTTTCTTT.

This clonotype was counted at least ten times. This chain connects TRBV28 to TRBJ2-7, with 9 bases fitting TRBD1. This CDR3 contains 14 residues. J was trimmed by 6 bases and V by 7 bases; bases with no gene match: 10. Germline CDR1 and CDR2: MDHEN and SYDVKM. In DNA form, the CDR3 reads TGTGCCAGCATCTCAAACAGGGGGCCCCTCGAGCAGTACTTC. This translates into CASISNRGPLEQYF.

Concerning this clonotype: The junction departs from the called germline gene at one end, perhaps through a read error. The chain recombines TRBV7-9 with TRBJ1-4; 9 nucleotides align to TRBD1. CDR1 and CDR2 from the germline V gene are SEHNR and FQNEAQ (reference sequence). The length of the CDR3 is 14 residues. CDR3: CASSLDRGNEKLFF. CDR3 sequence (DNA): TGTGCCAGCAGTTTAGACAGGGGGAATGAAAAACTGTTTTTT. The complete variable domain, with remaining parts taken from reference TRBV7-9 and TRBJ1-4, reads DTGVSQNPRHKITKRGQNVTFRCDPISEHNRLYWYRQTLGQGPEFLTYFQNEAQLEKSRLLSDRFSAERPKGSFSTLEIQRTEQGDSAMYLCASSLDRGNEKLFFGSGTQLSVL.

This clonotype was detected only a few times. The genes are TRBV12-3 or TRBV12-4 and TRBJ1-1; the match to TRBD1 covers 8 bases. V dropped 6 bases and J dropped 4; count of bases not matched to a gene: 7. The CDR3 has 14 residues. CDR3 nucleotides: TGTGCCAGCAGCCCATCCGACAGGGGCACTGAAGCTTTCTTT. Translating gives CASSPSDRGTEAFF.

V and J are TRBV20-1 and TRBJ1-5, with D maybe TRBD1 (5 bases). Germline-derived CDR1 and CDR2 are DFQATT and SNEGSKA (reference sequence). The CDR3 totals 15 residues. V was pared by 6 bases and J by 0 bases, with 15 bases between. CDR3 sequence reads: CSAPPGAYSNQPQHF. The CDR3 coding sequence is TGCAGTGCCCCCCCTGGGGCCTATAGCAATCAGCCCCAGCATTTT.

V usage is TRBV7-8 and J usage is TRBJ1-5; D gene uncertain. Germline assignment: CDR1 SGHVS and CDR2 FQNEAQ. Between the trimmed V and J ends, which lost 5 bases and 4 bases, there was a span of 12 bases. The CDR3 totals 14 residues. The DNA for the CDR3 is TGTGCCAGCAGCATCGGACGGACGAATCAGCCCCAGCATTTT. Residues: CASSIGRTNQPQHF.

The sample holds a few counts of this clonotype. V and J are TRBV28 and TRBJ2-5; no reliable D call. Trimming removed 3 bases from V and 1 base from J, with 6 bases in between. This CDR3 contains 13 residues. Germline CDR1 is MDHEN and CDR2 is SYDVKM. The CDR3: CASSFSSQETQYF. DNA of the CDR3: TGTGCCAGCAGTTTTTCCAGCCAAGAGACCCAGTACTTC.

The chain links TRBV29-1 to TRBJ1-1, with D maybe TRBD1 (5 bases). V gave up 4 bases and J gave up 8 bases, with 14 bases separating them. The CDR3 has 12 amino acids. The germline CDR1 and CDR2 sequences are SQVTM and ANQGSEA. The CDR3 spells CSVAVGVAEAFF. The CDR3 DNA follows: TGCAGCGTTGCCGTAGGGGTGGCGGAAGCTTTCTTT.

This clonotype was observed many times. The chain has TRBV20-1 and TRBJ2-5, with 7 bases aligning to TRBD2. Germline V gives CDR1 DFQATT, CDR2 SNEGSKA (reference sequence). With 0 bases clipped from V and 1 base from J, the junction kept 5 bases outside the gene matches. The CDR3 length is 15 residues. CDR3 loop: CSARDGAGIQETQYF. The CDR3 DNA reads TGCAGTGCTAGAGATGGAGCGGGGATCCAAGAGACCCAGTACTTC.

Ten or more counts support this clonotype. V usage is TRBV5-5 and J usage is TRBJ1-6; 10 bases fit TRBD1. V lost 5 bases to trimming and J lost 9 bases; unmatched junction nucleotides: 5. Germline CDR1 and CDR2: SGHKS and YYEKEE (reference sequence). The CDR3 runs 14 residues. The chain's CDR3 is CASRPDRGRSPLHF. The CDR3 DNA reads TGTGCCAGCAGGCCTGACAGGGGGCGTTCACCCCTCCACTTT.